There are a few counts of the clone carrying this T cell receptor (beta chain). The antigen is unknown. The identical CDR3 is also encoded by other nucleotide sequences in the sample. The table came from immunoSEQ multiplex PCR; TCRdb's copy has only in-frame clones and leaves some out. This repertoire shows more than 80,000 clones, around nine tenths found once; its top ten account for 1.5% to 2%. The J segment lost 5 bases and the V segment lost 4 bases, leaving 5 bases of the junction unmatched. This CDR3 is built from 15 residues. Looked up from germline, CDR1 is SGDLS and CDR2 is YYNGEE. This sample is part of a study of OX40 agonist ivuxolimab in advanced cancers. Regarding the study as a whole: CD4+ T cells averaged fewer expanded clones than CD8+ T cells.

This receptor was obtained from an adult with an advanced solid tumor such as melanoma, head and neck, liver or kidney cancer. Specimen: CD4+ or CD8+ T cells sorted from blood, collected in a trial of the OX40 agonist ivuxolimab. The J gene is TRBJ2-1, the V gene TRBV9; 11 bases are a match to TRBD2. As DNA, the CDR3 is TGTGCCAGCAGCCGACTAGCGGGGTTGAACAATGAGCAGTTCTTC. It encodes CASSRLAGLNNEQFF.